The clone carrying this T cell receptor beta chain was counted between two and nine times. Its specificity is not known. These data come from a study of T cells after yellow fever vaccination. Overall study results and limits: Reappearance after the booster was seen for most primary-vaccination clones, at approximately 97% CD4 and roughly 90% CD8.

5'RACE template switching added a universal primer site and UMIs to TCR cDNA. Via MiXCR, TCRdb re-called the 5' RACE reads, giving one row per CDR3 protein. The sample records a few hundred thousand distinct CDR3 sequences, under 3.5% being singletons. The clonotype was recovered from a man in his late teens or twenties who received the YFV17D yellow fever vaccine. The sample was CD4+ T cells sorted from PBMCs, taken 10 days after the yellow fever booster vaccination.

The chain's CDR3 is CASSTGQGEEKLFF. The DNA for the CDR3 is TGTGCCAGCAGCACGGGACAGGGGGAGGAAAAACTGTTTTTT. V gene TRBV7-9 combines with J gene TRBJ1-4; 11 positions match TRBD1. V gave up 5 bases and J gave up 8 bases; unmatched junction bases: 4. CDR1 is SEHNR, CDR2 FQNEAQ, per germline (reference sequence). The CDR3 spans 14 residues.